The following is a T cell receptor beta chain sequence with its context. The entry originates in a study of blood T cell repertoires in COVID-19. At the level of the study: Samples representing acute and convalescent COVID-19 were sourced from the United States, Italy and Spain. PBMCs, B-cell-depleted T cells, or T cells provided the cDNA or gDNA that made up the material.

Germline assignment: CDR1 MNHNY and CDR2 SVGAGI (reference sequence). Trimming cost V 5 bases and J 6 bases; bases outside gene matches: 11. The CDR3 is made up of 16 amino acids. As processed by the authors: Nucleated cell number was recorded as an estimate derived from reference gene primer amplification. Sequencing used immunoSEQ multiplex PCR; TCRdb keeps in-frame clones, though not all of them. The V and J calls and clone size were taken over from that table, and D and trimming were inferred from the DNA. The data hold just over 650,000 clones, with around 89% observed a single time. This receptor was identified in a young woman with acute or convalescent COVID-19. Sequenced sample: peripheral blood. V usage is TRBV6-6 and J usage is TRBJ1-5; 9 bases align to TRBD1. The CDR3 DNA follows: TGTGCCAGCAGTCGACAGGGGGGAACCGGGGCTCAGCCCCAGCATTTT. Protein sequence: CASSRQGGTGAQPQHF.